This TCR beta chain came from a study of somatic mutations in cytotoxic T cells in rheumatoid arthritis. Study-level background: After diagnosis, patient blood (about 30 ml EDTA) was drawn right away, before any treatment was given.

Germline CDR1 reads KGHSH; CDR2 reads LQKENI. After removal of 6 bases from V and 1 base from J, the junction contained 8 bases not matched to a gene. This CDR3 comprises 15 residues. The assay was immunoSEQ multiplex PCR, and TCRdb's table has in-frame clones only and misses some. The sample lists about 14,000 clones, about nine tenths occurring once. On this clone itself: Antigen: not known.

Researchers isolated CD4+ and CD8+ cells by positive magnetic bead selection and then checked their purity by flow cytometry. Study outcomes and limitations: It was in rheumatoid arthritis patients, but not in healthy controls, that CD8+ clonality increased with age.

The chain joins TRBV18 to TRBJ2-5; TRBD1 matches at 7 bases. Sequences were obtained from CD4+ T cells sorted from blood. This sequence was found in a man in his 70s with rheumatoid arthritis. The CDR3 DNA reads as TGTGCCAGCTCCTTGAGACAGGGCGGCCAAGAGACCCAGTACTTC. Protein sequence: CASSLRQGGQETQYF.